The 28 T cell receptor beta chains below all came from one sample that was sequenced in a study of shared clonotypes between healthy human individuals. Clones were sequenced by immunoSEQ multiplex PCR, and TCRdb holds only the in-frame ones, with some missing. The data hold about 2.4 million clones, with approximately 93% observed a single time. The material sequenced was naive CD4+ T cells from PBMCs. Subset noted: CD45RA+ positively selected. These receptors were obtained from a man younger than 35 in good health. Some clones in this sample may be carry-over from other donors' samples.

The gene calls are TRBV5-1 and TRBJ2-7; TRBD2 matches at 7 bases. CDR3 length equals 14 residues. Trimming took 1 base from V and 4 from J; bases not matched to a gene: 5. Germline loops: CDR1 SGHRS, CDR2 YFSETQ. The CDR3 sequence is CASSLPEGGYEQYF. Written as DNA, the CDR3 is TGCGCCAGCAGCTTGCCGGAGGGAGGGTACGAGCAGTACTTC.

This chain uses TRBV6-5 with TRBJ2-3, with D maybe TRBD2 (5 bases). The V end lost 2 bases, the J end lost 2 bases, and 5 bases lay between the germline ends. Germline V gives CDR1 MNHEY, CDR2 SVGAGI. There are 13 residues in the CDR3. The CDR3 sequence: CASSYDYTDTQYF. The CDR3 DNA reads as TGTGCCAGCAGTTACGACTACACAGATACGCAGTATTTT.

The chain recombines TRBV6-5 with TRBJ2-1; D not resolved. This CDR3 is built from 12 residues. Germline-derived CDR1 and CDR2 are MNHEY and SVGAGI. Trimming took off 6 bases at V and 7 bases at J, with 10 bases between the two ends. The CDR3 DNA reads as TGTGCCAGCAGCCGACGGAAGAATGAGCAGTTCTTC. As protein: CASSRRKNEQFF.

The chain carries TRBV19 and TRBJ2-1; 7 bases align to TRBD2. This CDR3 is 14 amino acids long. Looked up from germline, CDR1 is LNHDA and CDR2 is SQIVND (reference sequence). Unmatched junction bases numbered 5, after V lost 7 bases and J lost 2 bases. CDR3 protein: CASMRRGTYNEQFF. The DNA for the CDR3 is TGTGCCAGTATGCGGCGGGGGACCTACAATGAGCAGTTCTTC.

Turning to this clone: This sample also contains other DNA sequences that code for the same CDR3. The chain recombines TRBV9 with TRBJ2-7, with TRBD2 matching 8 bases. CDR1 is SGDLS, CDR2 YYNGEE, per germline. CDR3 length equals 15 residues. The V segment lost 0 bases and the J segment 0 bases; nucleotides outside the gene matches: 2. In nucleotides, the CDR3 is TGTGCCAGCAGCGTAGGCGGGAGGAGCTCCTACGAGCAGTACTTC. Its protein is CASSVGGRSSYEQYF. The full variable domain, completed using reference TRBV9 and TRBJ2-7, is DSGVTQTPKHLITATGQRVTLRCSPRSGDLSVYWYQQSLDQGLQFLIQYYNGEERAKGNILERFSAQQFPDLHSELNLSSLELGDSALYFCASSVGGRSSYEQYFGPGTRLTVT.

The V call is TRBV4-2, the J call TRBJ2-7; 14 bases match TRBD2. CDR1 LGHNA and CDR2 YNFKEQ come from the germline V gene. V dropped 0 bases and J dropped 0; count of bases not matched to a gene: 7. The CDR3 contains 19 residues. For the CDR3, the DNA is TGTGCCAGCAGCCAAGATTCACACGGGACTAGCGGGAGCTCCTACGAGCAGTACTTC. Translating it yields CASSQDSHGTSGSSYEQYF.

The count of this clone is one. The genes are TRBV15 and TRBJ1-2, with a possible D match to TRBD1 (5 bases). From germline, CDR1 is LNHNV and CDR2 YYDKDF (reference sequence). The CDR3 extends over 13 amino acids. V lost 1 base and J lost 7, with 10 bases in between. For the CDR3, the DNA is TGTGCCACCAGCAGAGGAGAGGGGAGTGGCTACACCTTC. This encodes CATSRGEGSGYTF.

The chain has TRBV7-8 and TRBJ2-6, with D uncertain. Germline values: CDR1 SGHVS, CDR2 FQNEAQ. The CDR3 has 17 amino acids. Trimming removed 3 bases at V and 0 bases at J, with 12 bases between. CDR3 in DNA: TGTGCCAGCAGCTTGGCTTCTCGGCCCTCTGGGGCCAACGTCCTGACTTTC. Protein sequence: CASSLASRPSGANVLTF.

This sequence joins TRBV7-2 and TRBJ2-5, with 11 bases fitting TRBD2. After removal of 5 bases from V and 5 bases from J, the junction contained 4 bases not matched to a gene. Germline assignment: CDR1 SGHTA and CDR2 FQGNSA. This CDR3 has 14 amino acids. CDR3 nucleotide sequence: TGTGCCAGCAGCCGGACTAGCGGGTGGGAGACCCAGTACTTC. Translating it yields CASSRTSGWETQYF.

The CDR3 nucleotides read TGTGCCAGCAGTGGAGCCGGGACGGTGAACACTGAAGCTTTCTTT. Protein: CASSGAGTVNTEAFF. This sequence joins TRBV28 and TRBJ1-1; TRBD1 is a possible D gene (5 bases). The CDR3 length is 15 residues. The ends were cut back, 5 bases at V and 0 bases at J, with 13 bases in the middle. Germline V gene sequence: CDR1 MDHEN, CDR2 SYDVKM.

V and J are TRBV18 and TRBJ2-1; TRBD2 agrees at 11 bases. V trimming: 6 bases; J trimming: 7 bases; junction bases outside the gene matches: 5. This CDR3 is 14 amino acids long. Per the germline V gene, CDR1 is KGHSH and CDR2 is LQKENI. CDR3 bases: TGTGCCAGCTCCCTACTAGCGGGAGATAATGAGCAGTTCTTC. Translation gives CASSLLAGDNEQFF.

This clone was seen only once. This chain links TRBV7-9 with TRBJ2-4, with D perhaps assigned TRBD1 or TRBD2 (5 bases each). V was pared by 1 base and J by 8 bases, with 15 bases between. There are 15 residues in the CDR3. Germline V gene sequence: CDR1 SEHNR, CDR2 FQNEAQ (reference sequence). In DNA, the CDR3 is TGTGCCAGCAGCTTAGGCAACGCAGGGCGGGACATTCAGTACTTC. It codes for CASSLGNAGRDIQYF. Combining the CDR3 with reference TRBV7-9 and TRBJ2-4 gives the whole variable domain DTGVSQNPRHKITKRGQNVTFRCDPISEHNRLYWYRQTLGQGPEFLTYFQNEAQLEKSRLLSDRFSAERPKGSFSTLEIQRTEQGDSAMYLCASSLGNAGRDIQYFGAGTRLSVL.

V gene TRBV5-1 combines with J gene TRBJ2-3, with 8 positions matching TRBD2. J lost 5 bases, V lost 4 bases, and 12 bases had no gene match. Germline-derived CDR1 and CDR2 are SGHRS and YFSETQ. This CDR3 contains 16 residues. CDR3 bases: TGCGCCAGCAGCCTGGAACCGGGACTAGAGGGAGATACGCAGTATTTT. Amino acids: CASSLEPGLEGDTQYF.

V and J are TRBV6-5 and TRBJ1-1, with D uncertain. CDR1 is MNHEY, CDR2 SVGAGI, per germline. CDR3 size: 15 residues. Trimming removed 3 bases at V and 1 base at J, with 12 bases between. In DNA, the CDR3 is TGTGCCAGCAGTTATTTTAGGGTAGGGAACACTGAAGCTTTCTTT. Amino acid sequence: CASSYFRVGNTEAFF.

A note on this clone: The sample contains more than one DNA sequence encoding this CDR3. The rearrangement links TRBV4-1 to TRBJ2-5; a weak D match, TRBD2 (5 bases). This CDR3 region has 13 residues. The germline V and J ends were trimmed by 4 bases and 2 bases, with 8 bases remaining between them. Germline V gene sequence: CDR1 MGHRA, CDR2 YSYEKL. The CDR3: CASSRGPQETQYF. Written as DNA, the CDR3 is TGCGCCAGCAGCCGCGGGCCTCAAGAGACCCAGTACTTC.

With regard to this clone: The junction departs from germline at one end; a sequencing error may be responsible. The rearrangement joins TRBV5-1 to TRBJ1-5, with TRBD1 as a possible D gene (6 bases). Germline values: CDR1 SGHRS, CDR2 YFSETQ. This CDR3 has 15 residues. The CDR3 sequence: CASRLDSYSNQPQHF. The CDR3 DNA follows: TGCGCCAGCAGATTGGACAGTTATAGCAATCAGCCCCAGCATTTT. Using reference TRBV5-1 and TRBJ1-5 for the parts outside the CDR3, the full variable domain is KAGVTQTPRYLIKTRGQQVTLSCSPISGHRSVSWYQQTPGQGLQFLFEYFSETQRNKGNFPGRFSGRQFSNSRSEMNVSTLELGDSALYLCASRLDSYSNQPQHFGDGTRLSIL.

J is TRBJ2-5 and V is TRBV4-1, with TRBD2 as a possible D gene (6 bases). CDR1 is MGHRA and CDR2 is YSYEKL in the germline V gene. V shed 0 bases and J shed 3 bases, with 11 bases lying between them. This CDR3 is built from 15 residues. CDR3 protein: CASSQDVREKETQYF. CDR3 bases: TGCGCCAGCAGCCAAGATGTACGGGAGAAAGAGACCCAGTACTTC.

The J gene is TRBJ1-3, the V gene TRBV5-1, with D unclear. This CDR3 spans 15 amino acids. CDR1 and CDR2 from the germline V gene are SGHRS and YFSETQ. The V gene lost 4 bases and the J gene lost 3 bases, with 14 bases spanning the gap. This chain's CDR3 is CASSPGSSFGNTIYF. CDR3 coding DNA: TGCGCCAGCAGCCCCGGGAGTTCATTTGGAAACACCATATATTTT.

V is TRBV7-2 and J is TRBJ2-7; 11 nucleotides agree with TRBD2. The CDR3 consists of 17 residues. Germline CDR1 SGHTA, CDR2 FQGNSA. V lost 3 bases and J lost 6; bases outside the gene matches: 13. The CDR3, as DNA: TGTGCCAGCAGCTTGCTAGCGGGAGGTCAGGGGGCCGGCGAGCAGTACTTC. It translates to CASSLLAGGQGAGEQYF.

The chain employs TRBV10-1 and TRBJ2-7; TRBD2 matches at 7 bases. J lost 7 bases, V lost 2 bases, and 11 bases had no gene match. CDR3 length equals 15 residues. The germline V gene encodes CDR1 WNHNN and CDR2 SYGVQD (reference sequence). In DNA form, the CDR3 reads TGCGCCAGCAGTGAGGGTGGCGGGGGAGCGGATGAGCAGTACTTC. Translated, it gives CASSEGGGGADEQYF.

J is TRBJ2-5 and V is TRBV5-4; the D gene is possibly TRBD1 (6 bases). Germline CDR1 and CDR2: SGHNT and YYREEE (reference sequence). Trimming cost V 4 bases and J 7 bases, with 14 bases left between them. The CDR3 covers 13 residues. CDR3 in amino acids: CASSEDRTTTQYF. The CDR3 nucleotides are TGTGCCAGCAGCGAAGACAGGACGACGACCCAGTACTTC.

The chain is built from TRBV10-3 and TRBJ1-2; possible D gene TRBD1, 5 bases. The ends were cut back, 4 bases at V and 0 bases at J, with 6 bases in the middle. The V gene's germline CDR1 is ENHRY and CDR2 SYGVKD. This CDR3 contains 13 residues. CDR3 in DNA: TGTGCCATCAGTGGGGGGGCTAACTATGGCTACACCTTC. This sequence encodes CAISGGANYGYTF.

This rearrangement joins TRBV30 to TRBJ2-1; 10 bases map to TRBD2. The CDR3 length is 15 residues. J was trimmed by 8 bases and V by 4 bases; bases with no gene match: 11. Germline CDR1 GTSNPN, CDR2 SVGIG (reference sequence). The CDR3 DNA reads TGTGCCTGGACCCCAATAGCGGGACTAGCGCATGAGCAGTTCTTC. Its translation: CAWTPIAGLAHEQFF.

V and J are TRBV29-1 and TRBJ2-3; 11 bases line up with TRBD2. The CDR3 spans 15 residues. The V gene end was trimmed by 7 bases and the J gene end by 4 bases; junction bases not matched to a gene: 10. The germline V gene has CDR1 SQVTM and CDR2 ANQGSEA. CDR3 sequence: CSAYDSGRGADTQYF. The DNA of the CDR3 is TGCAGCGCCTATGATAGCGGGAGGGGGGCAGATACGCAGTATTTT.

The V and J genes are TRBV27 and TRBJ2-7, with D perhaps TRBD1 (6 bases). This CDR3 has 14 amino acids. Germline assignment: CDR1 MNHEY and CDR2 SMNVEV (reference sequence). V lost 8 bases, J lost 6 bases, and 20 bases lay in between. This CDR3 is CASGQQGHRGEQYF. CDR3 nucleotide sequence: TGTGCCAGCGGACAACAGGGTCACCGGGGCGAGCAGTACTTC.

V gene TRBV7-2 combines with J gene TRBJ2-5, with 9 positions matching TRBD2. J lost 5 bases, V lost 1 base, and 5 bases had no gene match. The germline V gene has CDR1 SGHTA and CDR2 FQGNSA. The CDR3 is 15 amino acids. CDR3 residues: CASSLGTSGPETQYF. Written as DNA, the CDR3 is TGTGCCAGCAGCTTAGGAACTAGCGGGCCGGAGACCCAGTACTTC.

The gene calls are TRBV29-1 and TRBJ2-5; the D call may be TRBD1 or TRBD2 (6 bases each). The CDR3 is 13 amino acids. Germline lookup yields CDR1 SQVTM and CDR2 ANQGSEA. V lost 2 bases to trimming and J lost 4 bases, with 11 bases between them. In DNA, the CDR3 is TGCAGCGTTGAAAGGGGGGAAGCAGAGACCCAGTACTTC. Translated: CSVERGEAETQYF.

The chain joins TRBV5-1 to TRBJ2-2; 11 bases align to TRBD2. The V segment lost 5 bases and the J segment 0 bases; nucleotides outside the gene matches: 9. This CDR3 has 18 residues. From germline, CDR1 is SGHRS and CDR2 YFSETQ. CDR3 bases: TGCGCCAGCAGTAAACCGGGACTAGCGGAATCGAACACCGGGGAGCTGTTTTTT. Translated, it gives CASSKPGLAESNTGELFF.